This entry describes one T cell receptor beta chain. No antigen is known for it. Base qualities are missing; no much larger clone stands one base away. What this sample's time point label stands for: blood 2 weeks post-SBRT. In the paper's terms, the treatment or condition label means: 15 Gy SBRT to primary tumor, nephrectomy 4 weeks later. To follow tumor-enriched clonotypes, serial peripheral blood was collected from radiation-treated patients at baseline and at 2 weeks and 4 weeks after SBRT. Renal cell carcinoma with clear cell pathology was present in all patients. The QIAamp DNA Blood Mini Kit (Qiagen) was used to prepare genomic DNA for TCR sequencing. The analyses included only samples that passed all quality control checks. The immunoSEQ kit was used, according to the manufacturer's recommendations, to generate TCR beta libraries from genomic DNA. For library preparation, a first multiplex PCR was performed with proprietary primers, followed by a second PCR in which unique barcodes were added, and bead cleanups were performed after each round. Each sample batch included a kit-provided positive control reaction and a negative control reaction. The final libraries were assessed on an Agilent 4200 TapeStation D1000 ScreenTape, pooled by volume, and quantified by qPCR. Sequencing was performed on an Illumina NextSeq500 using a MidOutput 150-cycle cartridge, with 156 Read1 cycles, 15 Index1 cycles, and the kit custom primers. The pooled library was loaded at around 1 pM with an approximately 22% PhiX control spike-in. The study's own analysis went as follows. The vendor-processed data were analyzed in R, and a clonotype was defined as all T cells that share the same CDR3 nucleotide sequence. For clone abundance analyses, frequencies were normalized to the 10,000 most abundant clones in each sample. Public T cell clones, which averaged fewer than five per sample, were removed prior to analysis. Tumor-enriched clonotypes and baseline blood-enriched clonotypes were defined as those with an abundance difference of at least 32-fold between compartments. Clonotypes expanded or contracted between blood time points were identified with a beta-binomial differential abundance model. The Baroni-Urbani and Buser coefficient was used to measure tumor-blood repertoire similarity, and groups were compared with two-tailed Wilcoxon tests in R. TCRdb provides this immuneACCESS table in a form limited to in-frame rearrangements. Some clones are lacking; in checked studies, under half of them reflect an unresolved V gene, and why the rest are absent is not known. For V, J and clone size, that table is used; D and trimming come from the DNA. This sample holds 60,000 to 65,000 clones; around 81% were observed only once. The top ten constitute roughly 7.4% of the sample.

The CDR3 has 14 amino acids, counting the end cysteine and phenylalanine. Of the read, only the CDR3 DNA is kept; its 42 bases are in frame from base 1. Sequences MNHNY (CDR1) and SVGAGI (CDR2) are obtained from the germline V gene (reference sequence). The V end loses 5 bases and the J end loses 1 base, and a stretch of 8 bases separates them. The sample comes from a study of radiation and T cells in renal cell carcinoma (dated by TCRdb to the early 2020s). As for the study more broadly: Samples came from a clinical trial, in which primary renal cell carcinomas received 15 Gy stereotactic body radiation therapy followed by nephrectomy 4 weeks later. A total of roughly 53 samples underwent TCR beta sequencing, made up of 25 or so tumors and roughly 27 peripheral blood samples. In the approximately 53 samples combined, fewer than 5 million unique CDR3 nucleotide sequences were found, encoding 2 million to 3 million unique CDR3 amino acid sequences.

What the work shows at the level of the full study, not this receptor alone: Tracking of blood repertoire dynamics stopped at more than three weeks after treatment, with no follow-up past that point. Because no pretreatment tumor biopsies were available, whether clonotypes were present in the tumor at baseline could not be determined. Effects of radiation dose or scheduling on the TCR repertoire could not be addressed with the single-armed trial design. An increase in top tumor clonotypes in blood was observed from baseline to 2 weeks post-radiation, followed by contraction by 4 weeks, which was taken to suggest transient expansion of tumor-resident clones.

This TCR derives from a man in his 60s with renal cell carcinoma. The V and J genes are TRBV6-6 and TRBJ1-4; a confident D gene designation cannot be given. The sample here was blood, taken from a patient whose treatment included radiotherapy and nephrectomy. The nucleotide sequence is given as TGTGCCAGCAGTAAAGGGCTAACTAATGAAAAACTGTTTTTT. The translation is CASSKGLTNEKLFF.